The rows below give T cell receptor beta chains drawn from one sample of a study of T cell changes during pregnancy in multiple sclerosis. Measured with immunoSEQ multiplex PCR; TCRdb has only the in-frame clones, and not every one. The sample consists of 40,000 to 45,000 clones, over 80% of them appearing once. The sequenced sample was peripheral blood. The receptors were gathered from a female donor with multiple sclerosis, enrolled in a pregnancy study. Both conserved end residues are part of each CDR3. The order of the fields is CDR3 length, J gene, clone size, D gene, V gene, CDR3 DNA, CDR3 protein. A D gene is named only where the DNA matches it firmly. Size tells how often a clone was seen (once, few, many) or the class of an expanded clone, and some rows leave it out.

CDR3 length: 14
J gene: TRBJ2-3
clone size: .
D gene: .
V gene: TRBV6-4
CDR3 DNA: TGTGCCAGCAGTCGTGGGGTAGGGGGAGATACGCAGTATTTT
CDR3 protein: CASSRGVGGDTQYF

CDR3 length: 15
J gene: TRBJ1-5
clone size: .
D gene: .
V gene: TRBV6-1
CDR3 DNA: TGTGCCAGCAGACGTGGACAGTTTAGCAATCAGCCCCAGCATTTT
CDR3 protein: CASRRGQFSNQPQHF

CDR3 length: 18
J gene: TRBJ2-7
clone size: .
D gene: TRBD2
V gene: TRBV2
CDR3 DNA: TGTGCCAGCAGTGAATTCCCGGGACTAGCGGGAGAATCCGTCGAGCAGTACTTC
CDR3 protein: CASSEFPGLAGESVEQYF

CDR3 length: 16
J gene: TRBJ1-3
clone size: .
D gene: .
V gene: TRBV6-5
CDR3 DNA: TGTGCCAGCAGTTACTCAGGGTTTTTCTCTGGAAACACCATATATTTT
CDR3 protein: CASSYSGFFSGNTIYF

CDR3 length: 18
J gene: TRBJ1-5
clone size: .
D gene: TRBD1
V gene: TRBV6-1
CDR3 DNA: TGTGCCAGCAGTGAAGAACCGACAGGGGATAAAAGCAATCAGCCCCAGCATTTT
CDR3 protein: CASSEEPTGDKSNQPQHF

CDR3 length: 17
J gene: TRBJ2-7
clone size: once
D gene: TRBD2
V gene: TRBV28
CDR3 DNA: TGTGCCAGCAGTTTGCCCGGACTAGCGTTAATATCCTACGAGCAGTACTTC
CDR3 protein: CASSLPGLALISYEQYF

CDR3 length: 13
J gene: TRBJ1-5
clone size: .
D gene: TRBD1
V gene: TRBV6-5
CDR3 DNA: TGTGCCAGCAGTCCCTACAGGGGTCAGCCCCAGCATTTT
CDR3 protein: CASSPYRGQPQHF

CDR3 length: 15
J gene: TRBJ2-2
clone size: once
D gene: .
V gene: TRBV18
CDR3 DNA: TGTGCCAGCTCACCCGAGACAGCAAACACCGGGGAGCTGTTTTTT
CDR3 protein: CASSPETANTGELFF

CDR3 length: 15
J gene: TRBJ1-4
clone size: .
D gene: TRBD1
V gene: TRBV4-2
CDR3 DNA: TGTGCCAGCAGCCCCGAAGGGGGCACTAATGAAAAACTGTTTTTT
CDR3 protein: CASSPEGGTNEKLFF

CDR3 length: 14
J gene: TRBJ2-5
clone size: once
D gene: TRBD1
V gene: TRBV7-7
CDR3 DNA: TGTGCCAGCAGCCGGACAGGGCGTCAAGAGACCCAGTACTTC
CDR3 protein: CASSRTGRQETQYF

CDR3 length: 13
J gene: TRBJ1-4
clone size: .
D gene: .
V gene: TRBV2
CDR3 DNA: TGTGCCAGTGGACAGCTTACTAATGAAAAACTGTTTTTT
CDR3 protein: CASGQLTNEKLFF

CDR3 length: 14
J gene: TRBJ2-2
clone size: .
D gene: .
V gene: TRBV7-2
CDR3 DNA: TGTGCCAGCAGCTTAGTACGGAGCACCGGGGAGCTGTTTTTT
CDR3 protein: CASSLVRSTGELFF

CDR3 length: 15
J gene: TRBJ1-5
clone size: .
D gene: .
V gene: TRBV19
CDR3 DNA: TGTGCCAGTAGTATAGGGGGGGGAAGCAATCAGCCCCAGCATTTT
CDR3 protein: CASSIGGGSNQPQHF

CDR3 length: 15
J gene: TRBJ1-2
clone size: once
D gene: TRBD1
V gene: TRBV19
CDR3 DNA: TGTGCCAGTAGTAGCACAGGGGGCGGACTCTATGGCTACACCTTC
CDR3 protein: CASSSTGGGLYGYTF

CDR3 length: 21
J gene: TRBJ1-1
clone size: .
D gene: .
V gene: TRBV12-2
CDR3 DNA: TGTGCAAGTCGCTTAGCTCCATGGGGCCATAGGAAGGGGAACAATCGGGCTGAAGCTTTCTTT
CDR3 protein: CASRLAPWGHRKGNNRAEAFF

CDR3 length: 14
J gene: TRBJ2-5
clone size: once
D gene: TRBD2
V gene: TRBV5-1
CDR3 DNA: TGCGCCAGCAGCCGACTAGCAGACCAAGAGACCCAGTACTTC
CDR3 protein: CASSRLADQETQYF

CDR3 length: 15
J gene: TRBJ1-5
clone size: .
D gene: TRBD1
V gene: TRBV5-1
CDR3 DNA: TGCGCCAGCAGCCCCGGACAGGGCGGGGAGCAGCCCCAGCATTTT
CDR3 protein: CASSPGQGGEQPQHF

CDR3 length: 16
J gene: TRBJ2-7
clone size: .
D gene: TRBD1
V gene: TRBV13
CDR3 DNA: TGTGCCAGCAGCTTAGGGAAAGGGACAGGGCGGTACGAGCAGTACTTC
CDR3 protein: CASSLGKGTGRYEQYF

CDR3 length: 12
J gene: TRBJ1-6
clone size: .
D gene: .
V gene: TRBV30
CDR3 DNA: TGTGCCTGGAGTGTATATGGAGGGCCCCTCCACTTT
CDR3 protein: CAWSVYGGPLHF

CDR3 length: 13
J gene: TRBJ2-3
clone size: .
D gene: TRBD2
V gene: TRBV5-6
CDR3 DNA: TGTGCCAGCAGCTTAGGTAGGAGCGGGAGAGGCGATTTT
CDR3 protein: CASSLGRSGRGDF

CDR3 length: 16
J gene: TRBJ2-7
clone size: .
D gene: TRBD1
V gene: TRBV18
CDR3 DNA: TGTGCCAGCTCACCACTCAACAGGGGAAATTCCTACGAGCAGTACTTC
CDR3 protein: CASSPLNRGNSYEQYF

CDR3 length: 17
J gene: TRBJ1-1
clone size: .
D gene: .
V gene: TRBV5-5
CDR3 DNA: TGTGCCAGCAGCCCAATCTTTGCCGGGACCAAAAAACGGCAAGCTTTCTTT
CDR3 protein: CASSPIFAGTKKRQAFF

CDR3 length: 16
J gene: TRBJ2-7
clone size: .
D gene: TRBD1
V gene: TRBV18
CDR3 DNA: TGTGCCAGCTCAACGATTGGGGACAGACTCTCCTACGAGCAGTACTTC
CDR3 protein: CASSTIGDRLSYEQYF

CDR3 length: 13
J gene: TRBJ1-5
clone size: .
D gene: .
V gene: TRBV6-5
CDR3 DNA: TGTGCCAGCAGTTACGTTCAGGGCCAGCCCCAGCATTTT
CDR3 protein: CASSYVQGQPQHF

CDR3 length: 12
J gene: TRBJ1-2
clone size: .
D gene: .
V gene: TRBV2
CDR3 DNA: TGTGCCAGCAGTCAAGGGGAGTATGGCTACACCTTC
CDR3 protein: CASSQGEYGYTF

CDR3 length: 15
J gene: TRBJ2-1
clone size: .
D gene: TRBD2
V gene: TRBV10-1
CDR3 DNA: TGCGCCAGCAGTGGCGGGAGGGATTCCTACAATGAGCAGTTCTTC
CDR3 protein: CASSGGRDSYNEQFF

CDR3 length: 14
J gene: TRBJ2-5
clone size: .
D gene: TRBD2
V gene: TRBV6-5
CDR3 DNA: TGTGCCAGCAGCAGACTAGCGGGAGAGGAGACCCAGTACTTC
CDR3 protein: CASSRLAGEETQYF

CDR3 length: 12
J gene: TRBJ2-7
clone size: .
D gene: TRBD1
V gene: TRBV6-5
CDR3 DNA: TGTGCCACCTTGAACAGGGGAAACGAGCAGTACTTC
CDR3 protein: CATLNRGNEQYF

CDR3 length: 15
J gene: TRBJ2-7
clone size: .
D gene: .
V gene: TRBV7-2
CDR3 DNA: TGTGCCAGCGCCCCTGCGGGGAAAAGCTCCTACGAGCAGTACTTC
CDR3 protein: CASAPAGKSSYEQYF

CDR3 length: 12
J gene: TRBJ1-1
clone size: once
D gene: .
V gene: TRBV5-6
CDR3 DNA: TGTGCCAGCAGCTATAGGGATCTTGAAGCTTTCTTT
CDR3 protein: CASSYRDLEAFF

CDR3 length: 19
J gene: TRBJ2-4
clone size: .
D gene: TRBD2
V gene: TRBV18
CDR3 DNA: TGTGCCAGCTCACCACCCGGACTAGCGGGAGGGTTAGCCAAAAACATTCAGTACTTC
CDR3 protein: CASSPPGLAGGLAKNIQYF

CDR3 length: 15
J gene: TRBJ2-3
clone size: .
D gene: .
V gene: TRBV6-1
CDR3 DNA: TGTGCCAGCAGTGAACACCGCGGGGGCACAGATACGCAGTATTTT
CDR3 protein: CASSEHRGGTDTQYF

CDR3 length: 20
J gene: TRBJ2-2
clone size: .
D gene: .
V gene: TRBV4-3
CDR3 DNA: TGCGCCAGCAGCCAAGGATGGATCAGACACCTGATACGGAACACCGGGGAGCTGTTTTTT
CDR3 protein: CASSQGWIRHLIRNTGELFF

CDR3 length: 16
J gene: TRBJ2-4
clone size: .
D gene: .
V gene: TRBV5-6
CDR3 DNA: TGTGCCAGCAGCTTGGGGGGCGGGGCCCAGAGTGTAATTCAGTACTTC
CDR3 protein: CASSLGGGAQSVIQYF

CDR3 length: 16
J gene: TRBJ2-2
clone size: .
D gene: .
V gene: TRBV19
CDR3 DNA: TGTGCCAGTAGTCGTCAGACAGTAGGGATCACCGGGGAGCTGTTTTTT
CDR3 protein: CASSRQTVGITGELFF

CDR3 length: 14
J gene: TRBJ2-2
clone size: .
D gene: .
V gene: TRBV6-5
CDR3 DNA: TGTGCCAGCTCTGACGGTCGGGACACCGGGGAGCTGTTTTTT
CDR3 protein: CASSDGRDTGELFF

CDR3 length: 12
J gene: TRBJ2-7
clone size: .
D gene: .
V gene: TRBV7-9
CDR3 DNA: TGTGCCAGCAGCAGAAGTTCCCGCGAGCAGTACTTC
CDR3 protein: CASSRSSREQYF

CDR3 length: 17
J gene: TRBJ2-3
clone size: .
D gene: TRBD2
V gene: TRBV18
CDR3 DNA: TGTGCCAGCTCACCCTACCTGGCGGGAGGGCCAGGAGATACGCAGTATTTT
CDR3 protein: CASSPYLAGGPGDTQYF

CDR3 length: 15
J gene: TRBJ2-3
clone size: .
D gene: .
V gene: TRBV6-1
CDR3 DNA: TGTGCCAGCAGTGAAGCGCTAGCCCATACAGATACGCAGTATTTT
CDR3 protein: CASSEALAHTDTQYF

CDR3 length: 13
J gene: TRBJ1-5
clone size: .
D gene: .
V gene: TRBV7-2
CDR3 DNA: TGTGCCAGCAGCTTATTGGGTAGGGAGCCCCAGCATTTT
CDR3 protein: CASSLLGREPQHF

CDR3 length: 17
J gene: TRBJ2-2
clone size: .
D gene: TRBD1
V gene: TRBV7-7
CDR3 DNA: TGTGCTAGCAGCTTAGACGGGACAGGGTTTGTCACCGGGGAGCTGTTTTTT
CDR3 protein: CASSLDGTGFVTGELFF